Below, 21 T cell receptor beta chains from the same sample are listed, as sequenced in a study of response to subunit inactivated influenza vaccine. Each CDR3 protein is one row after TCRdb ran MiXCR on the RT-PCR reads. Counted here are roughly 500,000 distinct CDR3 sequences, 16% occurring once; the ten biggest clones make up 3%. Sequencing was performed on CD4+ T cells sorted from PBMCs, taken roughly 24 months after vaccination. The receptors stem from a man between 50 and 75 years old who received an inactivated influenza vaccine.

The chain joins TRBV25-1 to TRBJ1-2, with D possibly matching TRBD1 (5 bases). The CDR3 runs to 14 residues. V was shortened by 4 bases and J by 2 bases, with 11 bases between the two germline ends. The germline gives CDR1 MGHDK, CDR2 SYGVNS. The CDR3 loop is CASSGTGDNYGYTF. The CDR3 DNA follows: TGTGCCAGCAGTGGTACAGGTGACAACTATGGCTACACCTTC.

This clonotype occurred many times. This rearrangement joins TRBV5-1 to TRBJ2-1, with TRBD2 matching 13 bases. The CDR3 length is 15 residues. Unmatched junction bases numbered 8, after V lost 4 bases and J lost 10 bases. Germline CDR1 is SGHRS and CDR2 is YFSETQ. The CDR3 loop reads CASSSGLAGVYEQFF. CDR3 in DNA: TGCGCCAGCAGCAGCGGACTAGCGGGAGTGTACGAGCAGTTCTTC.

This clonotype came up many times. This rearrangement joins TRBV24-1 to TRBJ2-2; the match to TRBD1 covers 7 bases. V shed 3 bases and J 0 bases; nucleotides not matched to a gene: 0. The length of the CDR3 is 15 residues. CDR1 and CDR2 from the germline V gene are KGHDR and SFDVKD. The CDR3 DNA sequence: TGTGCCACCAGTGATGGGACAGCGAACACCGGGGAGCTGTTTTTT. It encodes CATSDGTANTGELFF.

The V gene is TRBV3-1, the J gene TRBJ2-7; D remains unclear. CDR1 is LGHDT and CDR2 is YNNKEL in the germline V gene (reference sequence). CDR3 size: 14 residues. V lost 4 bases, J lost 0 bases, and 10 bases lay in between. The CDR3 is CASSLRISSYEQYF. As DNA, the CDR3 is TGTGCCAGCAGCCTGAGAATTAGCTCCTACGAGCAGTACTTC.

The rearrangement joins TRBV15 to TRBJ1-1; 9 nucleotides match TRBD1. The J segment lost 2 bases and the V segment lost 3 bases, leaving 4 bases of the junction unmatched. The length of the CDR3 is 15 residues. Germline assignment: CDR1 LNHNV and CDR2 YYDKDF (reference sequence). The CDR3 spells CATSSGQGLNTEAFF. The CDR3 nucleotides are TGTGCCACCAGCAGTGGACAGGGGCTAAACACTGAAGCTTTCTTT.

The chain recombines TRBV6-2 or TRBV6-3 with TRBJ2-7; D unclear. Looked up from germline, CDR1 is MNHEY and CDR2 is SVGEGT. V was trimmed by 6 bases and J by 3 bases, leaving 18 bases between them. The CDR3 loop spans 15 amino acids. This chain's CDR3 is CASSLRRGGVYEQYF. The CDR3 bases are TGTGCCAGCAGCCTCCGGCGCGGCGGTGTCTACGAGCAGTACTTC.

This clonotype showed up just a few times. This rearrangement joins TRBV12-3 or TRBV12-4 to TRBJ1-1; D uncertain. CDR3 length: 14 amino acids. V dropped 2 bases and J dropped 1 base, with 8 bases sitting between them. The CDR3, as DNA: TGTGCCAGCAGTTTACTGAGGGCGAACACTGAAGCTTTCTTT. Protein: CASSLLRANTEAFF.

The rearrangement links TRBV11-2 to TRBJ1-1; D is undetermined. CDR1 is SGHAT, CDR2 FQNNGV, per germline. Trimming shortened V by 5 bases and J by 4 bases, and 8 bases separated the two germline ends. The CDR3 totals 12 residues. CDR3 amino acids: CASSPSITEAFF. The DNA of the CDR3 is TGTGCCAGCAGCCCTAGTATCACTGAAGCTTTCTTT.

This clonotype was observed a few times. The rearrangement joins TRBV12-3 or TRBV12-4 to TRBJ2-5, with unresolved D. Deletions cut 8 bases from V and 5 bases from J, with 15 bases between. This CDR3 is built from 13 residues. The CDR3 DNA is TGTGCCAGCTTTCGAAGGTGGTGGGAGACCCAGTACTTC. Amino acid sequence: CASFRRWWETQYF.

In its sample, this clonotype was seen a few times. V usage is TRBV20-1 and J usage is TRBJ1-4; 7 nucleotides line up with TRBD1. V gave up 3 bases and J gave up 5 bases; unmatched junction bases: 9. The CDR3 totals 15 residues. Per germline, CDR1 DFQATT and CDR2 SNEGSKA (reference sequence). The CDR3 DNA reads TGCAGTGCTAGTTTGGGTACAGGGGCCAATGAAAAACTGTTTTTT. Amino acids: CSASLGTGANEKLFF.

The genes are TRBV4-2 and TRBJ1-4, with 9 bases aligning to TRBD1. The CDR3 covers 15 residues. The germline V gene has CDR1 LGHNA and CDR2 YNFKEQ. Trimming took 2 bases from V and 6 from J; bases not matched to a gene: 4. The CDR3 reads CASSQLGTGYEKLFF. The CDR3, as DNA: TGTGCCAGCAGCCAACTTGGGACAGGGTATGAAAAACTGTTTTTT.

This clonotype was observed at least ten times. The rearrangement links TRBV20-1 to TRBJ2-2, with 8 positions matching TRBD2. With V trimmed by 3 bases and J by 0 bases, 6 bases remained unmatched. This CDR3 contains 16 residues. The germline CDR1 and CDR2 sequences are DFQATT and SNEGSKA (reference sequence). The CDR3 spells CSARTLAGANTGELFF. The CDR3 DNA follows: TGCAGTGCTAGGACGCTAGCGGGCGCGAACACCGGGGAGCTGTTTTTT.

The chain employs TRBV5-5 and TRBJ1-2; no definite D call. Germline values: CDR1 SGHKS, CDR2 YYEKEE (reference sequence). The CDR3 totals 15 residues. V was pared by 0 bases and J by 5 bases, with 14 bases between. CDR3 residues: CASSLEQQLTYGYTF. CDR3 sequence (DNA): TGTGCCAGCAGCTTGGAGCAGCAACTAACTTATGGCTACACCTTC. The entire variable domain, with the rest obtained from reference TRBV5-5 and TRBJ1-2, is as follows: DAGVTQSPTHLIKTRGQQVTLRCSPISGHKSVSWYQQVLGQGPQFIFQYYEKEERGRGNFPDRFSARQFPNYSSELNVNALLLGDSALYLCASSLEQQLTYGYTFGSGTRLTVV.

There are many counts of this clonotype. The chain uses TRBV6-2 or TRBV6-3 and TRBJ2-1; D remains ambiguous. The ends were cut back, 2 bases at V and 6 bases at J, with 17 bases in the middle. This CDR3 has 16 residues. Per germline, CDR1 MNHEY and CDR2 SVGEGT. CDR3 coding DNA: TGTGCCAGCAGTTACCTAGGTCAGAAGCAAGGCAATGAGCAGTTCTTC. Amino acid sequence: CASSYLGQKQGNEQFF.

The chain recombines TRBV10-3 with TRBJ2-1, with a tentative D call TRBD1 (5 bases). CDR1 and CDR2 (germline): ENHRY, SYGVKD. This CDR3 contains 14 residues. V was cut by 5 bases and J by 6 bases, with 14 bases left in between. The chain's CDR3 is CAISKGPLSNEQFF. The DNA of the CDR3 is TGTGCCATCAGTAAGGGGCCTTTGAGCAATGAGCAGTTCTTC.

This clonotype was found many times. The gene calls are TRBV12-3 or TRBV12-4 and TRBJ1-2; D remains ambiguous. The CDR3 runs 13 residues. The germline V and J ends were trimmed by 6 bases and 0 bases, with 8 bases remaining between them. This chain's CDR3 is CASRAPANYGYTF. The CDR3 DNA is TGTGCCAGCAGGGCGCCTGCTAACTATGGCTACACCTTC.

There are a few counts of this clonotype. Here the CDR3 DNA reads TGTGCCAGCAGCTTAGCAGGGTCCAGCTCCTACAATGAGCAGTTCTTC. It specifies CASSLAGSSSYNEQFF. V gene TRBV11-3 combines with J gene TRBJ2-1; TRBD1 is a possible D gene (5 bases). Germline CDR1 and CDR2: SGHNT and YENEEA. The CDR3 runs 16 residues. V lost 1 base and J lost 0, with 10 bases in between.

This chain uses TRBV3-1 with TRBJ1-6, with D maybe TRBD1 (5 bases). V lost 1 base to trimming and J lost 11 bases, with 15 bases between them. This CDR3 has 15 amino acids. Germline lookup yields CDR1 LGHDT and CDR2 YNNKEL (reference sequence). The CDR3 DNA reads TGTGCCAGCAGCCAAGTCCTGGCGCGGGGGACACCCCTCCACTTT. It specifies CASSQVLARGTPLHF.

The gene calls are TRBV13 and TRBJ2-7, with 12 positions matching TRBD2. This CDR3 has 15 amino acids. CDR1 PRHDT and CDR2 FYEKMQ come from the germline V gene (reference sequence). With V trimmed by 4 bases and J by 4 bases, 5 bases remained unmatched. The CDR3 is CASSYRLAGAYEQYF. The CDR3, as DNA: TGTGCCAGCAGCTACCGACTAGCGGGAGCTTACGAGCAGTACTTC.

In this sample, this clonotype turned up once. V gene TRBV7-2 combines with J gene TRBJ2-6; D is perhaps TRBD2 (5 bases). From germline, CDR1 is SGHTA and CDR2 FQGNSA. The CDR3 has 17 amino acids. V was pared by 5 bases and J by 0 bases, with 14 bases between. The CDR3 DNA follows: TGTGCCAGCAGCATCAGAGGGTCTGGCTCTGGGGCCAACGTCCTGACTTTC. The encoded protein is CASSIRGSGSGANVLTF. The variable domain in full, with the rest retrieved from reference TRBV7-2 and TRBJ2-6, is GAGVSQSPSNKVTEKGKDVELRCDPISGHTALYWYRQSLGQGLEFLIYFQGNSAPDKSGLPSDRFSAERTGGSVSTLTIQRTQQEDSAVYLCASSIRGSGSGANVLTFGAGSRLTVL.

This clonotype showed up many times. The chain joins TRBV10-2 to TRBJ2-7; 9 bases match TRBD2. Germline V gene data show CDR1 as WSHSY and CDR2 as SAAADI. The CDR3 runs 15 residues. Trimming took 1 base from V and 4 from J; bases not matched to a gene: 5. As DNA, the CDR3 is TGCGCCAGCAGTGAGTGGGCGGGAGGGCCTTACGAGCAGTACTTC. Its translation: CASSEWAGGPYEQYF.